The entry below describes one T cell receptor beta chain. Its matching antigen is unknown. This entry belongs to a study of cytomegalovirus exposure and HLA in healthy donors. Amplification used 60 Vbeta primers and 13 Jbeta primers. The method was immunoSEQ multiplex PCR; TCRdb's version includes in-frame clones alone and lacks a portion of them. The top ten hold around 20% of the sample, which has more than 80,000 clones, 76% seen once. Study-level points and caveats: The productive fraction for most TCR beta V segments was about 87% or about 30% in an earlier analysis. A reported reduction in N-insertions relative to the roughly 640-donor mean was seen in an Asian-associated ancestry cluster in a later analysis. Indistinguishability led to the exclusion of some V segments, TRBV6-2 and TRBV6-3 included.

Germline assignment: CDR1 MGHRA and CDR2 YSYEKL. The CDR3 consists of 18 residues. The ends lost 1 base at V and 0 bases at J; junction bases unmatched: 9. Sequencing was done on a sample of PBMCs. The receptor was isolated from a woman aged 55 to 70 in good health and CMV-seropositive. V gene TRBV4-1 combines with J gene TRBJ1-3; the match to TRBD1 covers 7 bases. The CDR3, as DNA: TGCGCCAGCAGCCAAGTAGGCACAGGGGACAACTCTGGAAACACCATATATTTT. Protein: CASSQVGTGDNSGNTIYF.